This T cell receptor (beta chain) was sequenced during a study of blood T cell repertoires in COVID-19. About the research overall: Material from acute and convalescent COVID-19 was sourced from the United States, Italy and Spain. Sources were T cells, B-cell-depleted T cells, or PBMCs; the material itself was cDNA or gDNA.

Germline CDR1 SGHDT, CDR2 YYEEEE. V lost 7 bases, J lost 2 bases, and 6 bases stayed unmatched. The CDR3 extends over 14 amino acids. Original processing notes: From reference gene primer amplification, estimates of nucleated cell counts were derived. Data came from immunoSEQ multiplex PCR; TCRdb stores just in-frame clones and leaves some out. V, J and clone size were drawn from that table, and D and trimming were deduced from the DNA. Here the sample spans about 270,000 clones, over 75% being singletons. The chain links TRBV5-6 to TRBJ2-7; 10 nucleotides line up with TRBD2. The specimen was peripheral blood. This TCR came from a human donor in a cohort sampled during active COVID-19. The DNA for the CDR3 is TGTGCCAGCTGGGGAAGCGGGGGGGCCTACGAGCAGTACTTC. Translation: CASWGSGGAYEQYF.